Listed below are T cell receptor beta chains from one sample, sequenced in a study of early stage breast cancer tumors. The table came from immunoSEQ multiplex PCR; TCRdb's copy has only in-frame clones and leaves some out. The sample carries some 72,000 clones, under 85% recorded once. The sequenced material came from blood. The receptor source for this set is a person in their sixties with breast cancer. CDR3s include the opening cysteine and the closing phenylalanine or tryptophan.

v_call,cdr3_aa
TRBV19,CASSFKRGGQYEQYF
TRBV7-8,CASSLGDRGQGKLFF
TRBV29-1,CSVLSQGGEKLFF
TRBV6-1,CASSVRDSDYEQYF
TRBV5-6,CASSLVLAGGQGETQYF
TRBV6-6,CASRRRDNQETQYF
TRBV2,CASIPRDRATGELFF
TRBV5-4,CASSLPQGGDSSYEQYF
TRBV14,CASSQWTSEETQYF
TRBV6-6,CASTIGQGIAGELFF
TRBV5-6,CASSLEARAGGTQYF
TRBV9,CASSVGPSGSYEQYF
TRBV21-1,CASTKGTGGAGELFF
TRBV7-9,CASSYLAGVYHEQYF
TRBV5-4,CASSEGILYTEAFF
TRBV5-1,CASSLEKQGASETQYF
TRBV5-1,CASSLADPGTDTQYF
TRBV5-5,CASSFQPGSGANVLTF
TRBV10-3,CATSGGREGQDEQFF
TRBV11-3,CASSLDLVDTQYF
TRBV28,CASSLLRGLAEKLFF
TRBV10-3,CAISDVDFNYGYTF
TRBV5-4,CASSLRGPRRAGNTIYF
TRBV18,CASSPDRGGNTIYF
TRBV25-1,CASSLSYEQYF
TRBV30,CAWSLLGGITDEQYF
TRBV5-1,CASSLGGFGNYGYTF